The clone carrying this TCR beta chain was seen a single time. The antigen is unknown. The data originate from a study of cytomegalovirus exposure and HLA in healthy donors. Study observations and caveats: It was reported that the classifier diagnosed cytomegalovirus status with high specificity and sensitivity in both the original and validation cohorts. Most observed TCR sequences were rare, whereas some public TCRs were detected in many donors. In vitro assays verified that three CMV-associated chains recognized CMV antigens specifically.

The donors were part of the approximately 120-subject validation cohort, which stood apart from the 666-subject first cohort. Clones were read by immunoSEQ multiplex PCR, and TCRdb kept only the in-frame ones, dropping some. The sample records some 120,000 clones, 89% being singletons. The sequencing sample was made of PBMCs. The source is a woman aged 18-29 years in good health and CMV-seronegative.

DNA for the CDR3: TGTGCCAGCAGTTACGACAGGCTCTCCTATGGCTACACCTTC. It specifies CASSYDRLSYGYTF. The chain combines TRBV6-5 with TRBJ1-2, with D perhaps matching TRBD1 (6 bases). V gave up 2 bases and J gave up 4 bases, with 11 bases separating them. The CDR3 runs 14 residues. Per the germline V gene, CDR1 is MNHEY and CDR2 is SVGAGI.